The sequence of this TCR beta chain was determined in a study of T-cell reconstitution after alpha-beta-depleted transplantation in children. Preparing the TCRbeta library involved the use of unique molecular identifiers. TCRdb reprocessed the PCR reads with MiXCR, giving one entry per CDR3 protein. The repertoire consists of roughly 220,000 distinct CDR3 sequences, with around 9.7% occurring once and the leading ten covering over 4.5%. Germline assignment: CDR1 MNHEY and CDR2 SVGAGI. The CDR3 sequence is 16 residues long. J was trimmed by 5 bases and V by 0 bases; bases with no gene match: 9. At least ten counts were recorded for this clonotype.

This sample comprised PBMCs from the stem cell graft donor, obtained from the stem cell graft. The chain joins TRBV6-5 to TRBJ1-2; 7 bases fit TRBD1. The sequence was obtained from a human donor who donated a stem cell graft to a child with SCID. CDR3 amino acids: CASSYSYRGADYGYTF. For the CDR3, the DNA is TGTGCCAGCAGTTACTCCTACAGGGGAGCAGATTATGGCTACACCTTC.